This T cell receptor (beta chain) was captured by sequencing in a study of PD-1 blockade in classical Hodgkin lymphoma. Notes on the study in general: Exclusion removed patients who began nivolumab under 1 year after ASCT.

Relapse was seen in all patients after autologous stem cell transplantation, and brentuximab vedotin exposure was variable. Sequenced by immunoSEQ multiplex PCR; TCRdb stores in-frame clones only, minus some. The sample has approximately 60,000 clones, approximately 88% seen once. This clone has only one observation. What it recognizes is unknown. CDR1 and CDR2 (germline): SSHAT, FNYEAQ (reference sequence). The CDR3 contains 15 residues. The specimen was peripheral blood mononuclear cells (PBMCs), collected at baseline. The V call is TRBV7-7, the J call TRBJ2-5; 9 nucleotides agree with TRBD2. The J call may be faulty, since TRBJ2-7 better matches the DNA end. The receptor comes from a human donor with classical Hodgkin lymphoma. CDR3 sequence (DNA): TGTGCCAGCAGCCCGGGGACTAGCCGAACCTACGAGCAGTACTTC. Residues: CASSPGTSRTYEQYF.